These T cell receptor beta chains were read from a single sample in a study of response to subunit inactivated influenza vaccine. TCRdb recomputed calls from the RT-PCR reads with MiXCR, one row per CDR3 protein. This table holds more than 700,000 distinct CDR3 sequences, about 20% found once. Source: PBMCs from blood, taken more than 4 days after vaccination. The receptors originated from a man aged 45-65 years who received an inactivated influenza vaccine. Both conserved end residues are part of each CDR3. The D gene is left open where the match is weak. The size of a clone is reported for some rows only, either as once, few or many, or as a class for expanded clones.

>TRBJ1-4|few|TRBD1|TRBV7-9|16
CASSWSRTGAGEKLFF
TGTGCCAGCAGCTGGAGCAGAACAGGGGCAGGAGAAAAACTGTTTTTT
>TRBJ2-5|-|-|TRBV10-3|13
CAISGSGPETQYF
TGTGCCATCAGCGGGAGCGGTCCAGAGACCCAGTACTTC
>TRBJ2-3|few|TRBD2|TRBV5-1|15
CASSLPTSGSDTQYF
TGCGCCAGCAGCTTGCCGACTAGCGGTTCAGATACGCAGTATTTT
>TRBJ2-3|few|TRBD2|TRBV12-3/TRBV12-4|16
CASSSGIAGYIDTQYF
TGTGCCAGCAGTTCCGGGATAGCGGGGTACATAGATACGCAGTATTTT
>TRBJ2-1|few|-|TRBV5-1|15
CASSFMVSSYNEQFF
TGCGCCAGCAGCTTCATGGTGAGCTCCTACAATGAGCAGTTCTTC
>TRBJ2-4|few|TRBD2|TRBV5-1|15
CASSPWGGDKNIQYF
TGCGCCAGCAGCCCCTGGGGGGGGGACAAAAACATTCAGTACTTC
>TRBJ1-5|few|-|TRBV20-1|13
CSARFEGNQPQHF
TGCAGTGCTAGGTTTGAGGGCAATCAGCCCCAGCATTTT
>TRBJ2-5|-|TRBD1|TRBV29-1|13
CSYHRGQGGTQYF
TGCAGCTACCACCGAGGACAGGGAGGAACCCAGTACTTC
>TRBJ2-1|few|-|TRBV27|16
CASSPLGQSSYNEQFF
TGTGCCAGCAGCCCCCTGGGTCAGAGCTCCTACAATGAGCAGTTCTTC
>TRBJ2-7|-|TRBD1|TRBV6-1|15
CASSLQGARFYEQYF
TGTGCCAGCAGCCTACAGGGGGCGAGGTTCTACGAGCAGTACTTC
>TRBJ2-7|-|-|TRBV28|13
CASSVPQGSEQYF
TGTGCCAGCAGCGTCCCTCAGGGGAGCGAGCAGTACTTC
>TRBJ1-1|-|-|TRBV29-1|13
CSGEQGLNTEAFF
TGCAGCGGTGAACAGGGCCTTAACACTGAAGCTTTCTTT
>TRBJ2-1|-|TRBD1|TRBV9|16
CASSGSGTGFYNEQFF
TGTGCCAGCAGCGGCTCCGGGACAGGATTCTACAATGAGCAGTTCTTC
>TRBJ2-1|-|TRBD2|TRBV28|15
CASSSPSGRYNEQFF
TGTGCCAGCAGTTCGCCTAGCGGGAGGTACAATGAGCAGTTCTTC
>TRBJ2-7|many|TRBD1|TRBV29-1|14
CSVSDRGLFYEQYF
TGCAGCGTTTCCGACAGGGGACTGTTCTACGAGCAGTACTTC
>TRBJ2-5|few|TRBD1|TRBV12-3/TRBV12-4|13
CASSMDRAETQYF
TGTGCCAGCAGCATGGACAGGGCAGAGACCCAGTACTTC